Listed here is a single T cell receptor (beta chain). The antigen is unknown. The sample has other DNA sequences that encode this CDR3 too. Here immunoSEQ multiplex PCR was the method, and the copy in TCRdb shows in-frame clones only, minus some. The sample includes about 2.4 million clones, 93% of them seen just once. This sample stems from a study of shared clonotypes between healthy human individuals. Findings and caveats of the study: Donor clonotype sharing was expected to depend on sequencing depth.

Germline V gene data show CDR1 as SGHTA and CDR2 as FQGTGA. The CDR3 loop spans 15 amino acids. V was pared by 2 bases and J by 4 bases, with 3 bases of the junction left unmatched. Each of the donors was a healthy adult who was HIV-negative and had not had a recent acute infection or vaccination. The investigators split CD4+ cells into a CD45RA+ naive subset and a CD45RA-negative memory subset. The TCR originated in a young man in good health. Some clones in this sample may be carry-over from other donors' samples. The chain recombines TRBV7-3 with TRBJ2-1; 9 bases fit TRBD2. Sequencing used naive CD4+ T cells from PBMCs. As for subset: CD45RA+ positively selected. CDR3 sequence (DNA): TGTGCCAGCAGCTTACTAGCGGGAACATACAATGAGCAGTTCTTC. Translation: CASSLLAGTYNEQFF.